The next 3 T cell receptor beta chains were all read from a single sample in a study of blood T cell repertoires in COVID-19. Sequenced by immunoSEQ multiplex PCR; TCRdb stores in-frame clones only, minus some. The sample holds 210,000 or so clones, approximately 80% seen once. What was sequenced was peripheral blood. These receptors were taken from a human donor in a cohort sampled during active COVID-19.

This chain links TRBV7-9 with TRBJ2-2; no reliable D call. The V and J ends lost 7 bases and 4 bases respectively, with 13 bases between them. Germline-derived CDR1 and CDR2 are SEHNR and FQNEAQ (reference sequence). This CDR3 spans 14 amino acids. The CDR3 region has the DNA TGTGCCAGCACTTACGGTCGGGTCACCGGGGAGCTGTTTTTT. The encoded protein is CASTYGRVTGELFF.

This chain uses TRBV5-1 with TRBJ1-2; TRBD1 matches at 8 bases. J lost 8 bases, V lost 6 bases, and 12 bases had no gene match. In germline, CDR1 is SGHRS, CDR2 YFSETQ. The CDR3 consists of 14 residues. In DNA, the CDR3 is TGCGCCAGCACCATAGATGGACAGGGTGGGGGCTACACCTTC. Translating it yields CASTIDGQGGGYTF.

This clone has more than one count but fewer than ten. V gene TRBV5-1 combines with J gene TRBJ1-5, with 7 bases fitting TRBD1. The CDR3 spans 15 residues. Trimming at V came to 4 bases and at J to 2 bases, leaving 6 bases not matched to a gene. Germline-derived CDR1 and CDR2 are SGHRS and YFSETQ. The CDR3, as DNA: TGCGCCAGCAGCACAGACGGACAGGGCAATCAGCCCCAGCATTTT. Translating it yields CASSTDGQGNQPQHF.